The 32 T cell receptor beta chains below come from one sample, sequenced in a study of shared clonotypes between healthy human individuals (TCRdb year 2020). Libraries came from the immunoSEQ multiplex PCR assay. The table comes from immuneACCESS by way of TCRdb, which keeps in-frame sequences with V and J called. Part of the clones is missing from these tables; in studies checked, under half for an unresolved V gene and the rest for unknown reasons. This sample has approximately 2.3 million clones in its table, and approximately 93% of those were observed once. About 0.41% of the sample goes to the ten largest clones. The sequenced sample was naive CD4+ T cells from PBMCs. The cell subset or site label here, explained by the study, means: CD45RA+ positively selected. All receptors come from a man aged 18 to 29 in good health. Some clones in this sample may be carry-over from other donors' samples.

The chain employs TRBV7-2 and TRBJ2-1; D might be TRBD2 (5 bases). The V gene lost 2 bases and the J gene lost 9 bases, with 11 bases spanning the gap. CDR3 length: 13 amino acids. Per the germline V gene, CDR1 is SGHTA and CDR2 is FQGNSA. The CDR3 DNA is TGTGCCAGCAGCTTATCGGGGTATACTGAGCAGTTCTTC. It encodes CASSLSGYTEQFF.

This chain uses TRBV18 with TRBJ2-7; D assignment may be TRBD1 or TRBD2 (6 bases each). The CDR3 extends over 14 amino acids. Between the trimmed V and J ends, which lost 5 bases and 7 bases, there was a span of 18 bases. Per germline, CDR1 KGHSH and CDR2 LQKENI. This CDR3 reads CASSFSRGVREQYF. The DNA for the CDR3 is TGTGCCAGCTCATTCTCGAGGGGGGTAAGGGAGCAGTACTTC.

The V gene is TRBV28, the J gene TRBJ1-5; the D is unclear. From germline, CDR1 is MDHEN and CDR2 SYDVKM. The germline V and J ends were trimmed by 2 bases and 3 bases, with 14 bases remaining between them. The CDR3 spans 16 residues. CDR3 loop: CASSLRTPRYNQPQHF. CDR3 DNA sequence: TGTGCCAGCAGTTTAAGGACTCCCCGCTACAATCAGCCCCAGCATTTT. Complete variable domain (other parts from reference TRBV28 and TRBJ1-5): DVKVTQSSRYLVKRTGEKVFLECVQDMDHENMFWYRQDPGLGLRLIYFSYDVKMKEKGDIPEGYSVSREKKERFSLILESASTNQTSMYLCASSLRTPRYNQPQHFGDGTRLSIL.

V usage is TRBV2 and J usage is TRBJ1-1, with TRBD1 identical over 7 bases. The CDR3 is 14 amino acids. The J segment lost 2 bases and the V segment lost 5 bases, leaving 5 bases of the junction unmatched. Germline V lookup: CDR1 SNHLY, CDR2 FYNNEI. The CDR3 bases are TGTGCCAGCAGTCGGGACAGTCACAACACTGAAGCTTTCTTT. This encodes CASSRDSHNTEAFF.

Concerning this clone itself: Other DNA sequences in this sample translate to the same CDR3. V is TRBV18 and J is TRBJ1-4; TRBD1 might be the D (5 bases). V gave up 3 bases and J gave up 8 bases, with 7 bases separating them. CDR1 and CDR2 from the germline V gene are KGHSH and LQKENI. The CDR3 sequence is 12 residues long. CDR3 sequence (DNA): TGTGCCAGCTCACCCGGGGGGGAAAAACTGTTTTTT. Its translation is CASSPGGEKLFF.

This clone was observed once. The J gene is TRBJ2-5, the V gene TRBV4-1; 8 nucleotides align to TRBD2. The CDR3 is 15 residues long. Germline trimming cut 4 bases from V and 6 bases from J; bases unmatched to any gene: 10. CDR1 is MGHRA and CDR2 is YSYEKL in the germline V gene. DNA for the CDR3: TGCGCCAGCAGCCCCCAAGGACTAGCCTCGCAGACCCAGTACTTC. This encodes CASSPQGLASQTQYF.

Here the CDR3 DNA reads TGTGCCAGCAGCTCTCGAGGCGGGGGCCAATACGAGCAGTACTTC. It is translated as CASSSRGGGQYEQYF. This chain uses TRBV7-9 with TRBJ2-7; D possibly corresponds to TRBD2 (7 bases). From germline, CDR1 is SEHNR and CDR2 FQNEAQ (reference sequence). The CDR3 is made up of 15 amino acids. Trimming stripped 4 bases from V and 4 bases from J, with 17 bases between.

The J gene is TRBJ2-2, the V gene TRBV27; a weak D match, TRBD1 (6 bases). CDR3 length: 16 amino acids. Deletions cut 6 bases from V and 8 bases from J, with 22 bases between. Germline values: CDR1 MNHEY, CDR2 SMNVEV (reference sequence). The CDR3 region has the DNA TGTGCCAGCAGCCCAGGGGTTGGTTGGCGGGCGGGGGAGCTGTTTTTT. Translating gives CASSPGVGWRAGELFF.

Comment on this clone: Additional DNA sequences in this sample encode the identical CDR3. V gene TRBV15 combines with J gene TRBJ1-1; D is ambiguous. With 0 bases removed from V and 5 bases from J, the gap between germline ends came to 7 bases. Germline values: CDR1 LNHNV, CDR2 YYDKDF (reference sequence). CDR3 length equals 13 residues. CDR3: CATSRDRGTEAFF. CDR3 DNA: TGTGCCACCAGCAGAGATCGAGGGACTGAAGCTTTCTTT.

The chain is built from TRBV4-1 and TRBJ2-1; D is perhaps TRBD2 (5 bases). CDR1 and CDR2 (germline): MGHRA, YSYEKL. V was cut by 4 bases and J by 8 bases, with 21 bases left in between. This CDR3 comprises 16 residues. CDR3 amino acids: CASSPRGQPLGDEQFF. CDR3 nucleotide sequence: TGCGCCAGCAGCCCCCGTGGGCAGCCTCTCGGGGATGAGCAGTTCTTC.

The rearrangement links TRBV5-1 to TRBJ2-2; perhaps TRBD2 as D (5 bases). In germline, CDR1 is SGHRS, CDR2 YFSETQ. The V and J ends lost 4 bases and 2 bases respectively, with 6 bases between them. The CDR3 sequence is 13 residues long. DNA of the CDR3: TGCGCCAGCAGCCGGACTAACACCGGGGAGCTGTTTTTT. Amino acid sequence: CASSRTNTGELFF.

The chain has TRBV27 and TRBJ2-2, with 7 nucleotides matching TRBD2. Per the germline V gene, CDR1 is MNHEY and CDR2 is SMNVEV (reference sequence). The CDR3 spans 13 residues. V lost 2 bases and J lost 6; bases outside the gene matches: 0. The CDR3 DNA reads TGTGCCAGCAGTTTAACTAGCGCCGGGGAGCTGTTTTTT. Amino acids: CASSLTSAGELFF.

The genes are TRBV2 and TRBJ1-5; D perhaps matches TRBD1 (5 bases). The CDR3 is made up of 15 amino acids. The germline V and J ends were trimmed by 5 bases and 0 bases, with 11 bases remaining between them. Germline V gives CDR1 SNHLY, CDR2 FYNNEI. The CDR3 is CASSSQEYSNQPQHF. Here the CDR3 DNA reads TGTGCCAGCAGTTCACAGGAGTATAGCAATCAGCCCCAGCATTTT.

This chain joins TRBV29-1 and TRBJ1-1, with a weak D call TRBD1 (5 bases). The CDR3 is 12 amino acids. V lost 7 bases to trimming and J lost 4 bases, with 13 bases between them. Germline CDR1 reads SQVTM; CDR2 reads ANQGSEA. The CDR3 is CSAGAGGTEAFF. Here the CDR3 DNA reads TGCAGCGCTGGGGCCGGGGGCACTGAAGCTTTCTTT.

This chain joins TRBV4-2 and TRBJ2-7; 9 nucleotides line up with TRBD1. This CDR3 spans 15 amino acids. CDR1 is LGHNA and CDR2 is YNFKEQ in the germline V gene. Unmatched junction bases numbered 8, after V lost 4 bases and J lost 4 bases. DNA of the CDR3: TGTGCCAGCAGCCCGACAGGGACAGGGCAGTACGAGCAGTACTTC. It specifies CASSPTGTGQYEQYF.

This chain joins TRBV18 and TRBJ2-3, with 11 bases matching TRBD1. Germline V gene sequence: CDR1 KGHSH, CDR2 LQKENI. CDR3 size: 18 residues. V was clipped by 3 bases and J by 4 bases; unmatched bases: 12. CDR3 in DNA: TGTGCCAGCTCACCTTTCCGGGACAGGGGGTTTTCTGCAGATACGCAGTATTTT. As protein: CASSPFRDRGFSADTQYF.

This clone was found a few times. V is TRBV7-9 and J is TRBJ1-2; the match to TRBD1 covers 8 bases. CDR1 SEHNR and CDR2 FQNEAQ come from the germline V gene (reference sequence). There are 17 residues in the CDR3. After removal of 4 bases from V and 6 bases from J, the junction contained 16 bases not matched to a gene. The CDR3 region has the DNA TGTGCCAGCAGCTACCCTCCCCCTTCGACAGGGGCCCATGGCTACACCTTC. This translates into CASSYPPPSTGAHGYTF.

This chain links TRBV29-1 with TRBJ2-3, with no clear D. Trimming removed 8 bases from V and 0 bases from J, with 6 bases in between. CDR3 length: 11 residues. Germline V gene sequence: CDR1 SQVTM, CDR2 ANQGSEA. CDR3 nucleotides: TGCAGCTTAGAAAGCACAGATACGCAGTATTTT. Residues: CSLESTDTQYF.

The CDR3 DNA reads as TGTGCCAGCAGCGCCCCCCCGGGAGCCCCCTACAATGAGCAGTTCTTC. This encodes CASSAPPGAPYNEQFF. V usage is TRBV9 and J usage is TRBJ2-1, with D possibly TRBD2 on 6 matching bases. The CDR3 has 16 amino acids. The germline V gene encodes CDR1 SGDLS and CDR2 YYNGEE. The V end lost 3 bases, the J end lost 2 bases, and 15 bases lay between the germline ends.

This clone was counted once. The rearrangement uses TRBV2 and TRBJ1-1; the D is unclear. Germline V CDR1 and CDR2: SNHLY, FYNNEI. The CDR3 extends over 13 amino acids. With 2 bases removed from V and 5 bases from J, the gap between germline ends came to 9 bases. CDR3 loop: CASSEFGRTEAFF. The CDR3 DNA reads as TGTGCCAGCAGTGAATTTGGGCGTACTGAAGCTTTCTTT.

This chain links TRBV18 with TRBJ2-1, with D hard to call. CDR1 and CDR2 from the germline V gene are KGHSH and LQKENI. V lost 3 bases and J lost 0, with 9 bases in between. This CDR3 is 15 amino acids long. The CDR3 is CASSPADTSYNEQFF. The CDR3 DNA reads TGTGCCAGCTCACCTGCAGATACCTCCTACAATGAGCAGTTCTTC. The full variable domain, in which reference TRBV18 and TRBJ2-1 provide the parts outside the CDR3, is NAGVMQNPRHLVRRRGQEARLRCSPMKGHSHVYWYRQLPEEGLKFMVYLQKENIIDESGMPKERFSAEFPKEGPSILRIQQVVRGDSAAYFCASSPADTSYNEQFFGPGTRLTVL.

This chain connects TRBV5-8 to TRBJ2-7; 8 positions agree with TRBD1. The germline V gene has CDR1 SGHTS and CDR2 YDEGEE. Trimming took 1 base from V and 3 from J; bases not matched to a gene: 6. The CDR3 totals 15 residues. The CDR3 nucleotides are TGTGCCAGCAGCTTGCAGGGGGCCCCCTTCTACGAGCAGTACTTC. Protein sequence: CASSLQGAPFYEQYF. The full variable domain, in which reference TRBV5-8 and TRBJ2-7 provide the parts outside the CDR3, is EAGVTQSPTHLIKTRGQQATLRCSPISGHTSVYWYQQALGLGLQFLLWYDEGEERNRGNFPPRFSGRQFPNYSSELNVNALELEDSALYLCASSLQGAPFYEQYFGPGTRLTVT.

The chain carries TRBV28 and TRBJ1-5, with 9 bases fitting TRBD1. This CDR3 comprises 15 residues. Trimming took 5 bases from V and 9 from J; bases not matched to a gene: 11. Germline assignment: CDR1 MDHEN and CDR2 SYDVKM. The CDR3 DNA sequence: TGTGCCAGCAGTCCTCGGGACAGGGAGGATCCGCCCCAGCATTTT. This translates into CASSPRDREDPPQHF.

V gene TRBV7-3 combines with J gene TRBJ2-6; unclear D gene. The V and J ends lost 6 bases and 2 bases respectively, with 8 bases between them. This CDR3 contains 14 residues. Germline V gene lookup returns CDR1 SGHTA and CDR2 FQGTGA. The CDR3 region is CASSRSPGANVLTF. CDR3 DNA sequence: TGTGCCAGCAGTCGAAGTCCTGGGGCCAACGTCCTGACTTTC.

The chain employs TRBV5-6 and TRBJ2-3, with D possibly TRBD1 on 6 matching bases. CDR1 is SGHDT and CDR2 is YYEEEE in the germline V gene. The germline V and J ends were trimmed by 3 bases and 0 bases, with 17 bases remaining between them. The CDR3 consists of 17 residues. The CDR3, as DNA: TGTGCCAGCAGCTCCCGAAGCGGACAGTTGAGCACAGATACGCAGTATTTT. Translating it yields CASSSRSGQLSTDTQYF.

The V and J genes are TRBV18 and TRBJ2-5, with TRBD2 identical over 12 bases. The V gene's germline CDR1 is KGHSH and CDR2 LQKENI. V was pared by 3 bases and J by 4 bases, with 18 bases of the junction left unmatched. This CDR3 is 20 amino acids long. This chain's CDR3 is CASSPNLAGGPIREGETQYF. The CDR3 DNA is TGTGCCAGCTCACCGAACCTAGCGGGAGGGCCTATTCGAGAGGGAGAGACCCAGTACTTC.

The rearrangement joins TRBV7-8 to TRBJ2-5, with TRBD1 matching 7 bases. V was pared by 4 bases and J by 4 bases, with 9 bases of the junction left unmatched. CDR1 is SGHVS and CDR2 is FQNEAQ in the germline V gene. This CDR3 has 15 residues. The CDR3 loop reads CASSWTTGQGETQYF. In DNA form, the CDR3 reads TGTGCCAGCAGCTGGACGACAGGGCAAGGAGAGACCCAGTACTTC.

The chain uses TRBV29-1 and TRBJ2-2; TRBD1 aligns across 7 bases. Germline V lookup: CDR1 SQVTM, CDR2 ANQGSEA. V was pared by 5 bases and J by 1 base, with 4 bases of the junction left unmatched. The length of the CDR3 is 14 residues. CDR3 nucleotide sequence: TGCAGCGTTACTGGACAGGTGAACACCGGGGAGCTGTTTTTT. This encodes CSVTGQVNTGELFF.

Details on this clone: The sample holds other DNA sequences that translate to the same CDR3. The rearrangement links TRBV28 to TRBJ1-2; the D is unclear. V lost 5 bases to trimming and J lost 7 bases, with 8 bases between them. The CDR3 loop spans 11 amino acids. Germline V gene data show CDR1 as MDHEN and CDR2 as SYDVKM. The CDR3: CASSLTGGYTF. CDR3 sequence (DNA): TGTGCCAGCAGTCTGACCGGTGGCTACACCTTC.

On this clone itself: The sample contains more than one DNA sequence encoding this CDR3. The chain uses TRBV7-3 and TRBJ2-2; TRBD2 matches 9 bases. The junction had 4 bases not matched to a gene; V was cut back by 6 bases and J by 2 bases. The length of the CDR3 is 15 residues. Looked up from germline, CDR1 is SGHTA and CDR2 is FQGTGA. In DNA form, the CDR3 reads TGTGCCAGCAGTCTGACTAGCGGTAACACCGGGGAGCTGTTTTTT. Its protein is CASSLTSGNTGELFF.

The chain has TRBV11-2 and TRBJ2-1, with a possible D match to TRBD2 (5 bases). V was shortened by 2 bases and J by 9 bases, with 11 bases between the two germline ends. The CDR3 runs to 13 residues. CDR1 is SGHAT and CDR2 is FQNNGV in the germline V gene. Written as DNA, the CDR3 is TGTGCCAGCAGCTTACTAGCCCGGGGTGAGCAGTTCTTC. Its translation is CASSLLARGEQFF.

The chain's CDR3 is CASSETRQGASGTQYF. CDR3 DNA sequence: TGTGCCAGCAGTGAAACCCGGCAGGGGGCGTCGGGGACCCAGTACTTC. This rearrangement joins TRBV2 to TRBJ2-5, with 8 bases that match TRBD1. Germline CDR1 is SNHLY and CDR2 is FYNNEI. Trimming took 2 bases from V and 7 from J; bases not matched to a gene: 12. The CDR3 has 16 residues.